A selection of T cell receptor beta chains follows, all from one sample in a study of cytomegalovirus exposure and HLA in healthy donors. Using immunoSEQ multiplex PCR, the repertoire was profiled, and TCRdb retains in-frame clones only, with some absent. The profile shows almost 200,000 clones, roughly three quarters of them singletons. Sequencing was performed on PBMCs. Source of these receptors: a male donor in good health and CMV-seropositive. Each CDR3 is given with its conserved first and last residue. The order of the fields is V gene, CDR3 length, clone size, CDR3 protein. For some rows the clone size is stated as once, few or many, or as a class when expanded; others skip it.

V gene: TRBV5-4
CDR3 length: 14
clone size: -
CDR3 protein: CASRDSGAGETQYF

V gene: TRBV7-9
CDR3 length: 15
clone size: -
CDR3 protein: CASSVRGVVMDEQFF

V gene: TRBV7-2
CDR3 length: 15
clone size: -
CDR3 protein: CASSLTGTGGSEQFF

V gene: TRBV19
CDR3 length: 16
clone size: few
CDR3 protein: CASSIYGDSVNTEAFF

V gene: TRBV18
CDR3 length: 15
clone size: -
CDR3 protein: CASSPWLQGGNEQFF

V gene: TRBV10-3
CDR3 length: 14
clone size: -
CDR3 protein: CAISRQGRADTQYF

V gene: TRBV7-2
CDR3 length: 15
clone size: -
CDR3 protein: CASVQTGGSHNEQFF

V gene: TRBV7-2
CDR3 length: 13
clone size: -
CDR3 protein: CASSLGGSHEQYF

V gene: TRBV5-6
CDR3 length: 17
clone size: -
CDR3 protein: CASSLDRGSTSNTEAFF

V gene: TRBV9
CDR3 length: 16
clone size: -
CDR3 protein: CASSGPSAMSTDTQYF

V gene: TRBV7-2
CDR3 length: 13
clone size: -
CDR3 protein: CASQGTSYNEQFF

V gene: TRBV7-9
CDR3 length: 13
clone size: -
CDR3 protein: CSSRLDRVEGYTF

V gene: TRBV18
CDR3 length: 15
clone size: -
CDR3 protein: CASSPGTGGLREQFF

V gene: TRBV7-6
CDR3 length: 14
clone size: -
CDR3 protein: CASSLGGGNTEAFF

V gene: TRBV19
CDR3 length: 14
clone size: few
CDR3 protein: CASSIQQITGELFF

V gene: TRBV20-1
CDR3 length: 11
clone size: -
CDR3 protein: CSAHLSNEQFF

V gene: TRBV7-2
CDR3 length: 16
clone size: -
CDR3 protein: CASSLGQGTANSPLHF

V gene: TRBV2
CDR3 length: 13
clone size: few
CDR3 protein: CASSDQRAGEQYF

V gene: TRBV5-1
CDR3 length: 14
clone size: -
CDR3 protein: CASSSGTGGPEQYF

V gene: TRBV9
CDR3 length: 13
clone size: -
CDR3 protein: CASSVANDYGYTF

V gene: TRBV2
CDR3 length: 13
clone size: -
CDR3 protein: CASKATGVQPQHF

V gene: TRBV11-2
CDR3 length: 17
clone size: -
CDR3 protein: CASSLDIGRGTTGELFF

V gene: TRBV6-5
CDR3 length: 12
clone size: -
CDR3 protein: CATRQGTYEQYF

V gene: TRBV9
CDR3 length: 12
clone size: -
CDR3 protein: CASSVTSNEQFF

V gene: TRBV6-1
CDR3 length: 15
clone size: -
CDR3 protein: CASSWDRDMNTEAFF

V gene: TRBV11-2
CDR3 length: 14
clone size: -
CDR3 protein: CASSGTGSNSPLHF

V gene: TRBV11-1
CDR3 length: 15
clone size: -
CDR3 protein: CASRWRDPSYNEQFF

V gene: TRBV7-9
CDR3 length: 14
clone size: -
CDR3 protein: CASSPPDGAYEQYF

V gene: TRBV11-1
CDR3 length: 12
clone size: -
CDR3 protein: CASSLGVVEQFF

V gene: TRBV19
CDR3 length: 13
clone size: -
CDR3 protein: CASAQGHQETQYF

V gene: TRBV5-4
CDR3 length: 16
clone size: -
CDR3 protein: CASSAGRDRGIYGYTF

V gene: TRBV7-9
CDR3 length: 14
clone size: -
CDR3 protein: CASSLTEGNQPQHF

V gene: TRBV4-1
CDR3 length: 18
clone size: -
CDR3 protein: CASSQVLFQGVYNSPLHF

V gene: TRBV5-1
CDR3 length: 14
clone size: -
CDR3 protein: CASRSRGTNEKLFF

V gene: TRBV11-2
CDR3 length: 13
clone size: -
CDR3 protein: CASSLVGVYGYTF

V gene: TRBV5-6
CDR3 length: 15
clone size: once
CDR3 protein: CASTDWGGANEKLFF

V gene: TRBV30
CDR3 length: 14
clone size: -
CDR3 protein: CAWSAGTGSSEQYF

V gene: TRBV9
CDR3 length: 16
clone size: -
CDR3 protein: CASSPFDQGGDSPLHF

V gene: TRBV10-3
CDR3 length: 14
clone size: -
CDR3 protein: CATRTGVSGNTIYF

V gene: TRBV18
CDR3 length: 14
clone size: -
CDR3 protein: CASSPEQGSQPQHF

V gene: TRBV27
CDR3 length: 14
clone size: -
CDR3 protein: CASSLGGFEDEQYF

V gene: TRBV6-5
CDR3 length: 16
clone size: -
CDR3 protein: CASSYSPASGQETQYF

V gene: TRBV29-1
CDR3 length: 13
clone size: -
CDR3 protein: CSVVGGLYNEQFF

V gene: TRBV7-9
CDR3 length: 15
clone size: -
CDR3 protein: CASSLDILGTYEQYF

V gene: TRBV14
CDR3 length: 21
clone size: -
CDR3 protein: CASSRQPGQGSSFSFQETQYF

V gene: TRBV7-7
CDR3 length: 15
clone size: -
CDR3 protein: CASSSGQGAGETQYF

V gene: TRBV10-3
CDR3 length: 15
clone size: -
CDR3 protein: CAISAGTGGTDTQYF

V gene: TRBV5-1
CDR3 length: 14
clone size: -
CDR3 protein: CASRPGTGDEKLFF

V gene: TRBV19
CDR3 length: 15
clone size: -
CDR3 protein: CASTKASGGYNEQFF

V gene: TRBV7-9
CDR3 length: 15
clone size: -
CDR3 protein: CASSPRGGMNTEAFF

V gene: TRBV27
CDR3 length: 14
clone size: -
CDR3 protein: CASSRGSILNEQFF

V gene: TRBV7-2
CDR3 length: 15
clone size: -
CDR3 protein: CASSFGTGGAGELFF

V gene: TRBV28
CDR3 length: 13
clone size: -
CDR3 protein: CASSLESNQPQHF

V gene: TRBV5-4
CDR3 length: 16
clone size: -
CDR3 protein: CASRPNSGSGQETQYF

V gene: TRBV5-1
CDR3 length: 15
clone size: -
CDR3 protein: CASSSSGGSYNEQFF

V gene: TRBV9
CDR3 length: 14
clone size: -
CDR3 protein: CASSVLDFAGELFF